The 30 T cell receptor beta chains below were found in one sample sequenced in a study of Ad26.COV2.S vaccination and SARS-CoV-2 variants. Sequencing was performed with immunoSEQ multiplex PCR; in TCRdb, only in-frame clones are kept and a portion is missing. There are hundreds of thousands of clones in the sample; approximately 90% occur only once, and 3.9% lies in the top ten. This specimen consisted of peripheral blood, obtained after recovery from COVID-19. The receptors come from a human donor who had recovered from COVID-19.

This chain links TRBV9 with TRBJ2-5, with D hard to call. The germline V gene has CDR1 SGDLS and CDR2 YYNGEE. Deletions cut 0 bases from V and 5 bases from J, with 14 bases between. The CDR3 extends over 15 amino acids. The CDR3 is CASSVGPAPRETQYF. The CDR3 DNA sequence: TGTGCCAGCAGCGTAGGGCCGGCTCCCCGGGAGACCCAGTACTTC.

DNA for the CDR3: TGTGCCAGCAGAATCGACAGGTCCACCGGGGAGCTGTTTTTT. Residues: CASRIDRSTGELFF. This chain joins TRBV6-4 and TRBJ2-2; possibly TRBD1 for D (6 bases). CDR3 length equals 14 residues. The germline CDR1 and CDR2 sequences are MRHNA and SNTAGT. Trimming took 6 bases from V and 4 from J, leaving 12 bases between them.

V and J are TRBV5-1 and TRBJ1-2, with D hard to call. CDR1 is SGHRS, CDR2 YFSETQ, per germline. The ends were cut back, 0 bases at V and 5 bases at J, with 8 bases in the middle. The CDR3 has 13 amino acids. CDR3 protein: CASSLGGNYGYTF. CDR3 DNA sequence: TGCGCCAGCAGCTTGGGGGGAAATTATGGCTACACCTTC. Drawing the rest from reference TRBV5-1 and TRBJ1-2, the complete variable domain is KAGVTQTPRYLIKTRGQQVTLSCSPISGHRSVSWYQQTPGQGLQFLFEYFSETQRNKGNFPGRFSGRQFSNSRSEMNVSTLELGDSALYLCASSLGGNYGYTFGSGTRLTVV.

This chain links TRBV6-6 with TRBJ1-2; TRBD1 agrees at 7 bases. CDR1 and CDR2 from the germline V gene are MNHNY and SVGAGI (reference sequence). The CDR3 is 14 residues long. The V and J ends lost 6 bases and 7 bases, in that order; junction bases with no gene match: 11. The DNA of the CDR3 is TGTGCCAGCAGGAAGGTTCCAGGGGACAGTGGCTACACCTTC. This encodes CASRKVPGDSGYTF.

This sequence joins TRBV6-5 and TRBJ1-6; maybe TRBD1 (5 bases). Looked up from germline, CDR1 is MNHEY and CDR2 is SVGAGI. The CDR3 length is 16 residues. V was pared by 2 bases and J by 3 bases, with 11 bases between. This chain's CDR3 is CASSYRGNLYNSPLHF. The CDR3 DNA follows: TGTGCCAGCAGTTACCGGGGGAACCTCTATAATTCACCCCTCCACTTT.

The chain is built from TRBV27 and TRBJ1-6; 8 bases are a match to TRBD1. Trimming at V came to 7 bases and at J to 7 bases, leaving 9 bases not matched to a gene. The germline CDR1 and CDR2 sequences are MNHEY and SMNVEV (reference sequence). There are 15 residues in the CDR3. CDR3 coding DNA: TGTGCCAGCAAAACTACAGGGGGATCCAATTCACCCCTCCACTTT. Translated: CASKTTGGSNSPLHF.

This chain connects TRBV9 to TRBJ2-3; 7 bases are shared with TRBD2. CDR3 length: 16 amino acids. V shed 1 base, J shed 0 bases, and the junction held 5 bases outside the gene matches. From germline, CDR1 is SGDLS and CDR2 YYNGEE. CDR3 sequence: CASSVRLASSTDTQYF. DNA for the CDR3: TGTGCCAGCAGCGTACGACTAGCCTCTAGCACAGATACGCAGTATTTT.

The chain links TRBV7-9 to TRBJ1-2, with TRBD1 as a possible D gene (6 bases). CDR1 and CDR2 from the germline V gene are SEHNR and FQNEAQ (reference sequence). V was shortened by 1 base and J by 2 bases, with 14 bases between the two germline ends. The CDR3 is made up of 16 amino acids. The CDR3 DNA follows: TGTGCCAGCAGCTTAGGGGGGCAGGGGTGGAACTATGGCTACACCTTC. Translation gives CASSLGGQGWNYGYTF.

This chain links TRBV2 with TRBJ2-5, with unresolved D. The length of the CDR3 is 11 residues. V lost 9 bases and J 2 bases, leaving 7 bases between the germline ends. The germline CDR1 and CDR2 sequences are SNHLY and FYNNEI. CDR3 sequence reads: CASELQETQYF. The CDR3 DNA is TGTGCCAGTGAACTTCAAGAGACCCAGTACTTC.

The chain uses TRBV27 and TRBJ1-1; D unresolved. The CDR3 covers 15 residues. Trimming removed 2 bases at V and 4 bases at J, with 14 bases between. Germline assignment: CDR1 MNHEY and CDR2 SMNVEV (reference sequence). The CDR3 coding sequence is TGTGCCAGCAGTTTAAGCCCCACTGGGAGCACTGAAGCTTTCTTT. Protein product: CASSLSPTGSTEAFF.

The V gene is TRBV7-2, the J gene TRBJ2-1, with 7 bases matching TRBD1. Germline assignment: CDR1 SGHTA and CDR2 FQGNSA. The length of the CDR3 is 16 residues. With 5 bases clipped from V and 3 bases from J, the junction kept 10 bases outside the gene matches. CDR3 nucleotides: TGTGCCAGCAGCCAAACACAGGGGTATGGCTACAATGAGCAGTTCTTC. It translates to CASSQTQGYGYNEQFF.

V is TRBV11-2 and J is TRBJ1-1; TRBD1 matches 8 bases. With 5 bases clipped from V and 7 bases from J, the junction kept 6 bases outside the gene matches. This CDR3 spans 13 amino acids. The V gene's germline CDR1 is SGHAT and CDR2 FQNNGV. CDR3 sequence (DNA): TGTGCCAGCAGCCCGAGTGGACAGGGTGAAGCTTTCTTT. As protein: CASSPSGQGEAFF.

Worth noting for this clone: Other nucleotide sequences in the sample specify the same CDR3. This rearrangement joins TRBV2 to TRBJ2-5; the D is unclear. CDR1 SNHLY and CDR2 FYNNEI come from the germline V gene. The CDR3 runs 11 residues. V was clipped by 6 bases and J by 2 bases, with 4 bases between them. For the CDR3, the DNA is TGTGCCAGCAGCGAACAAGAGACCCAGTACTTC. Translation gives CASSEQETQYF.

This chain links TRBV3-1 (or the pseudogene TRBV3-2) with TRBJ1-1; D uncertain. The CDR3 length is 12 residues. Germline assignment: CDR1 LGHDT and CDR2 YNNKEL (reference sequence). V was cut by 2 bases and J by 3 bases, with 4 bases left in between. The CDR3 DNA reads TGTGCCAGCAGCCAAAGGGACACTGAAGCTTTCTTT. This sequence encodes CASSQRDTEAFF.

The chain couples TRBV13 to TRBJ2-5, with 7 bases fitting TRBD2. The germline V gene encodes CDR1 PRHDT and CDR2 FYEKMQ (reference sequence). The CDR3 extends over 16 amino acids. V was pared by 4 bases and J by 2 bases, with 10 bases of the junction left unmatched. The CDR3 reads CASSSTWTRPQETQYF. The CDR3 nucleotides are TGTGCCAGCAGCTCAACCTGGACTAGGCCACAAGAGACCCAGTACTTC.

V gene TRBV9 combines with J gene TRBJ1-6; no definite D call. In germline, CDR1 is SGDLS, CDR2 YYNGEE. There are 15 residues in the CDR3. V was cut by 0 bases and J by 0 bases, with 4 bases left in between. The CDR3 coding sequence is TGTGCCAGCAGCGTAGCAGACTCCTATAATTCACCCCTCCACTTT. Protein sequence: CASSVADSYNSPLHF.

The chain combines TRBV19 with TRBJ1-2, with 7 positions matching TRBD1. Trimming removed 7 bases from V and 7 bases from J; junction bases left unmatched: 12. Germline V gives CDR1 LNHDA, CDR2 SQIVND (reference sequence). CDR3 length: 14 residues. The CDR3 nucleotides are TGTGCCAGTACCCCCGTAAGGGGGCGGAGTGGCTACACCTTC. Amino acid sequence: CASTPVRGRSGYTF.

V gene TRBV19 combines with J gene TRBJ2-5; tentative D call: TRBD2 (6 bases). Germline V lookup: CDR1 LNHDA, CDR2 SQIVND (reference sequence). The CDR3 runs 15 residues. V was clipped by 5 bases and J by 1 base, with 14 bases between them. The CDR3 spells CASSSGGAGQETQYF. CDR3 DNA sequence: TGTGCCAGTAGTTCAGGAGGGGCAGGCCAAGAGACCCAGTACTTC.

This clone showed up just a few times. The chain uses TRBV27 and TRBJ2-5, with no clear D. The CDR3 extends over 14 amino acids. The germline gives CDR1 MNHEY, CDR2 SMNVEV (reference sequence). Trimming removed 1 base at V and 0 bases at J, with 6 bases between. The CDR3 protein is CASSLYQNQETQYF. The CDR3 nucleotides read TGTGCCAGCAGTTTATACCAGAACCAAGAGACCCAGTACTTC.

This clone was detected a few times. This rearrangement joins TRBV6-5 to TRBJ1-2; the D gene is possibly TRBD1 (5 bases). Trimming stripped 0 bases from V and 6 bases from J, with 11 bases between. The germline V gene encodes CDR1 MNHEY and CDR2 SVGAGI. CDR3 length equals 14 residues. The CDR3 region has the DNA TGTGCCAGCAGTTACTCGGGGGTAGGGGATGGCTACACCTTC. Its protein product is CASSYSGVGDGYTF.

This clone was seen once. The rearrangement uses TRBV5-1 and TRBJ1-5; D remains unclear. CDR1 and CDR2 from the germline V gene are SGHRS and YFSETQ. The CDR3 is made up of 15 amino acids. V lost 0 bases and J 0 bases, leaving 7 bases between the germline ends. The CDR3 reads CASSLGLNSNQPQHF. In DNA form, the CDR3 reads TGCGCCAGCAGCTTGGGTCTGAATAGCAATCAGCCCCAGCATTTT. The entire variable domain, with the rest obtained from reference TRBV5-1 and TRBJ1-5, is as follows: KAGVTQTPRYLIKTRGQQVTLSCSPISGHRSVSWYQQTPGQGLQFLFEYFSETQRNKGNFPGRFSGRQFSNSRSEMNVSTLELGDSALYLCASSLGLNSNQPQHFGDGTRLSIL.

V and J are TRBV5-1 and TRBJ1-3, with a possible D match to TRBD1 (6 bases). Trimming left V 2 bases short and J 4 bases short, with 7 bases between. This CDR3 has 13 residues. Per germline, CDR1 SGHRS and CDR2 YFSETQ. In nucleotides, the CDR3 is TGCGCCAGCAGCTTCGGACAGGGAAACACCATATATTTT. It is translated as CASSFGQGNTIYF.

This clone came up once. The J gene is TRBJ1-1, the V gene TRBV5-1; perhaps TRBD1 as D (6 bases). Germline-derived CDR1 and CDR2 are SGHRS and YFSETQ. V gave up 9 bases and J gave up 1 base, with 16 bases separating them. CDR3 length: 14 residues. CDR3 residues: CAKRPEGENTEAFF. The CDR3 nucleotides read TGCGCCAAGAGGCCCGAGGGGGAGAACACTGAAGCTTTCTTT.

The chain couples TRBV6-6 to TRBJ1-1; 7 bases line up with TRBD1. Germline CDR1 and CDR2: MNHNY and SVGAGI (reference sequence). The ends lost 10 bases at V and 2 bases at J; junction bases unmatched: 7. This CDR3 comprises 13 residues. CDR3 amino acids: CATMTGTNTEAFF. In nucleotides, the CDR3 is TGTGCCACCATGACAGGGACCAACACTGAAGCTTTCTTT.

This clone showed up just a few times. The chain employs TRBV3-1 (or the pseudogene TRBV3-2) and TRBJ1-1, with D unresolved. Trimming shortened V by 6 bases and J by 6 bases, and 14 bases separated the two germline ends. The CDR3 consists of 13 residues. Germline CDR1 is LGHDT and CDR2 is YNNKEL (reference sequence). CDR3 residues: CASSQLTMAEAFF. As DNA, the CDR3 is TGTGCCAGCAGTCAGTTAACGATGGCTGAAGCTTTCTTT.

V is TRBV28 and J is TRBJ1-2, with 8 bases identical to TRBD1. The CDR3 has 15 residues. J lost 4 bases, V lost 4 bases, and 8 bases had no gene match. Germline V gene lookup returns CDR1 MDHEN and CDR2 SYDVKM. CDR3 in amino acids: CASSSGQGRGYGYTF. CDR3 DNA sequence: TGTGCCAGCAGTTCTGGACAGGGCAGAGGCTATGGCTACACCTTC.

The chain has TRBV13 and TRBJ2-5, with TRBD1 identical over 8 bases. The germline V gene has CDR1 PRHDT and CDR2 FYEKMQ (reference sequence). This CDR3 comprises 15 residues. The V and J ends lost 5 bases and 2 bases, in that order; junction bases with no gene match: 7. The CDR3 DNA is TGTGCCAGCAGCCGGAACACAGGGGGTCAAGAGACCCAGTACTTC. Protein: CASSRNTGGQETQYF.

The CDR3 spells CASSRGGGSGYTF. CDR3 in DNA: TGTGCCAGCAGCCGAGGAGGAGGATCCGGCTACACCTTC. The V and J genes are TRBV7-3 and TRBJ1-2; D unclear. CDR1 is SGHTA, CDR2 FQGTGA, per germline. V dropped 5 bases and J dropped 8 bases, with 15 bases sitting between them. There are 13 residues in the CDR3.

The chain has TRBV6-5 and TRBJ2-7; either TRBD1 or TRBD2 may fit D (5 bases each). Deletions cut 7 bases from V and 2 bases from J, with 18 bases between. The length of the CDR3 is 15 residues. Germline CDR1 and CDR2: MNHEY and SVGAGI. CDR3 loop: CASTTGLAATYEQYF. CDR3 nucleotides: TGTGCCAGCACGACGGGGCTAGCTGCCACCTACGAGCAGTACTTC.

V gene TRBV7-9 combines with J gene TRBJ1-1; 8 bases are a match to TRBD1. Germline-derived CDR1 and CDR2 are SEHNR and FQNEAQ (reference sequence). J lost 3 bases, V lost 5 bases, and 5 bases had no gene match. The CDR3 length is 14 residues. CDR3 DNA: TGTGCCAGCAGCCAGGACAGGGTAGACACTGAAGCTTTCTTT. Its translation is CASSQDRVDTEAFF.